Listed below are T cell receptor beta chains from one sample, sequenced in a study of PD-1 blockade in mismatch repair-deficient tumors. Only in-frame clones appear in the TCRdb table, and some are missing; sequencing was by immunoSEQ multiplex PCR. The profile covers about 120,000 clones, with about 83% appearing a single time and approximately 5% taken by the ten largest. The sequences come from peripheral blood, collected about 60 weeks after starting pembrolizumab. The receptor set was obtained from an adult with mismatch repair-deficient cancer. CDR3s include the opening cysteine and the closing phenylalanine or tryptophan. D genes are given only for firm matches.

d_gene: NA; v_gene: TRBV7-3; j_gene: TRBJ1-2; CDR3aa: CASSLTDGSSNYGYTF
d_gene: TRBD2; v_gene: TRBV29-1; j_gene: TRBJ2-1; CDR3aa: CSAGTSGPYNEQFF
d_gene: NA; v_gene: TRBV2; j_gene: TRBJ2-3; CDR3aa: CARGGRDDTDTQYF
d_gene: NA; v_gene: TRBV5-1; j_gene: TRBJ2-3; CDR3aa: CASSLNSAGLSTDTQYF
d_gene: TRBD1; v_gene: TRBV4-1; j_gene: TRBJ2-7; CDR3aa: CASSLGQGESYEQYF
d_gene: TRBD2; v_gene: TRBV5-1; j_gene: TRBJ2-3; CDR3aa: CASSYIAGESDTQYF
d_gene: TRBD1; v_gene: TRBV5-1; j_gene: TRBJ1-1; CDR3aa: CASSYKQGSNTEAFF
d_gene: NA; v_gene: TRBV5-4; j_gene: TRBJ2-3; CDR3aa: CASSQYRDTQYF
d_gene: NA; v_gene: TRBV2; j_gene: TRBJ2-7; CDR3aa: CASSPRYGYEQYF
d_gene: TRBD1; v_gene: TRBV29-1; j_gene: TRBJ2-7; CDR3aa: CSGQPGQAHEQYF
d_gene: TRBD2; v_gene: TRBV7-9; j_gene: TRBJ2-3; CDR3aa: CASSLSLAGGGDTQYF
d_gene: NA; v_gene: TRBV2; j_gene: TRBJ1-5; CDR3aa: CASSSRAYSNQPQHF
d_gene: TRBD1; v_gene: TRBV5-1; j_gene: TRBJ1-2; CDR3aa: CASSLRGTARVGNEGYTF
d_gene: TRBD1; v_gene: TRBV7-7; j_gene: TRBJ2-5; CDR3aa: CASSMRQGALSQYF
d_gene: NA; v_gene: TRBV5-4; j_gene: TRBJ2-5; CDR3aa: CASRQDRGTQYF
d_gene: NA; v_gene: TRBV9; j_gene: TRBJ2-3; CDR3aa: CASSAAGLSTDTQYF
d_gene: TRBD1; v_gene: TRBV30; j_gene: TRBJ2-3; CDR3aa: CARSTGATDTQYF
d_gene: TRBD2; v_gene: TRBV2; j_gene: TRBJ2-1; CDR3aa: CASGTRYGEQFF
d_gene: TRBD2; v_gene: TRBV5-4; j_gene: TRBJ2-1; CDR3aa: CASSLEGLANNEQFF
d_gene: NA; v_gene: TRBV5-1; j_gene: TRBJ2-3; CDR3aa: CASSLVGTDKTDTQYF
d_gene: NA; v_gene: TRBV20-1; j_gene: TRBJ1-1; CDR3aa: CSARLNTEAFF
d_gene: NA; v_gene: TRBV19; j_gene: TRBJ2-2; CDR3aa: CASLEGGRAAGELFF
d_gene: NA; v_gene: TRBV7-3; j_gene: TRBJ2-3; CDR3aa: CASSLTGGTDTQYF
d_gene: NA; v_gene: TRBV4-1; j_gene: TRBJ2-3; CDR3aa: CASSSPAGYLDTQYF
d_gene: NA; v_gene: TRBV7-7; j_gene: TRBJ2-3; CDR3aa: CASSLGSGRTDTQYF
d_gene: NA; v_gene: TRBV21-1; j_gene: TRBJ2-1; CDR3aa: CASSKGAGDEQFF
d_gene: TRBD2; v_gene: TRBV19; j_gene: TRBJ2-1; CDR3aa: CASTRGTSGSGYNEQFF
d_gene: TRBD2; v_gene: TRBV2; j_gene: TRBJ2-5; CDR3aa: CASSEWGEGQETQYF
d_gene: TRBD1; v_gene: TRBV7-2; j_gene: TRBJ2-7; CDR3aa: CASSPGGHEQYF
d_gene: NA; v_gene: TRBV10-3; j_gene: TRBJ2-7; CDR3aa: CAISVGDRAYEQYF
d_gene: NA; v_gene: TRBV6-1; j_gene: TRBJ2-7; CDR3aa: CASSFLGVEQYF
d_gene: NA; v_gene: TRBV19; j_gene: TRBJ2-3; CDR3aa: CASSSRDGSTDTQYF
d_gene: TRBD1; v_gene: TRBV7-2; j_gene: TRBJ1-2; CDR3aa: CASSLGTGAAGYTF
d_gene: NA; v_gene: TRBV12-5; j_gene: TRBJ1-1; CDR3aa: CASGLVDNTEAFF
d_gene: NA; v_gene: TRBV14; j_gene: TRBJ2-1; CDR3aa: CASSQGGSYNEQFF
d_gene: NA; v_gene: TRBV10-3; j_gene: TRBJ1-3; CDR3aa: CAISESAGSGNTIYF
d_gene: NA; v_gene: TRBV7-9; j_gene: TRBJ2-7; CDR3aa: CASSILTGFSPYEQYF
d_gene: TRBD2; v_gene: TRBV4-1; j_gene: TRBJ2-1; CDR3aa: CASSQDWGGSSYNEQFF
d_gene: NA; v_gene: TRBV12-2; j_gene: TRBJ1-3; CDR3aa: CASRPSPPIYF
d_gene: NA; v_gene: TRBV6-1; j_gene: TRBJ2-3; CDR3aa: CASGVGRLTDTQYF